This TCR beta chain is from a study of tumor-infiltrating lymphocytes in primary liver carcinoma. Study details: Patients included men and women of 30 to 69 years.

Unsorted whole blood yielded the blood RNA, and germline DNA was also extracted. TCR beta cDNA was made from 400 to 500 ng total RNA with a constant-region primer. Three nested multiplex PCR rounds of slightly modified ARM-PCR generated TCR beta libraries. The opening two PCR rounds, nine to eleven cycles each, paired TRBV1-TRBV30 forward primers with a C-beta reverse primer. TCRdb re-derived calls from the multiplex PCR reads in MiXCR, one entry per CDR3 protein. The data show almost 200,000 distinct CDR3 sequences, with 65% seen just once and 5.5% to 9% held by the top ten. Study outcomes and limitations: Tumor-adjacent and tumor-blood pairs displayed less overlap than did pairs of tumor regions. Blood's top-250-clone fraction was significantly lower than that of tumors (p = 0.039).

The sample holds many counts of this clonotype. Its antigen is currently unknown. V shed 3 bases and J shed 5 bases, with 17 bases lying between them. CDR3 length equals 14 residues. Germline lookup yields CDR1 SQVTM and CDR2 ANQGSEA. The clonotype originates from a woman aged 55-75 years with primary liver carcinoma and hepatitis B virus infection. The sequenced sample consisted of peripheral blood. This chain uses TRBV29-1 with TRBJ2-7; D might be TRBD1 (5 bases). The CDR3 loop is CSVENQGAGDEQYF. The CDR3 DNA is TGCAGCGTTGAGAATCAGGGTGCCGGCGACGAGCAGTACTTC.